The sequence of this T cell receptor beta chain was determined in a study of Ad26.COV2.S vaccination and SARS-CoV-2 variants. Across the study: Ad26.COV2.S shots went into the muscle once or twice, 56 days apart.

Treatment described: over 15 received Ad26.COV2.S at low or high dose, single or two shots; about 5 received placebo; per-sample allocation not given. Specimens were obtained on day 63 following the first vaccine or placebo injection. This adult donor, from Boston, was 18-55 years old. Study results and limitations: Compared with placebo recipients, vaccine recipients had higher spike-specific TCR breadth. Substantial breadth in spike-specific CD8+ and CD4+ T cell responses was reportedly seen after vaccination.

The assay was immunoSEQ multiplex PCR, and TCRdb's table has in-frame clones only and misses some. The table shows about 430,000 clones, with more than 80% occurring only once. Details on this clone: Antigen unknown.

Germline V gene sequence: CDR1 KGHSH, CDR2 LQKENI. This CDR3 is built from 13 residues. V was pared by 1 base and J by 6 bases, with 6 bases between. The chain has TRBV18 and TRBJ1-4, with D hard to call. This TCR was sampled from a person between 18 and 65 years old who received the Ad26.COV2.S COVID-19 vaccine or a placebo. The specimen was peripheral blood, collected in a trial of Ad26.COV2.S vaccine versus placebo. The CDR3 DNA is TGTGCCAGCTCACCACTAGTGGATGAAAAACTGTTTTTT. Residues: CASSPLVDEKLFF.